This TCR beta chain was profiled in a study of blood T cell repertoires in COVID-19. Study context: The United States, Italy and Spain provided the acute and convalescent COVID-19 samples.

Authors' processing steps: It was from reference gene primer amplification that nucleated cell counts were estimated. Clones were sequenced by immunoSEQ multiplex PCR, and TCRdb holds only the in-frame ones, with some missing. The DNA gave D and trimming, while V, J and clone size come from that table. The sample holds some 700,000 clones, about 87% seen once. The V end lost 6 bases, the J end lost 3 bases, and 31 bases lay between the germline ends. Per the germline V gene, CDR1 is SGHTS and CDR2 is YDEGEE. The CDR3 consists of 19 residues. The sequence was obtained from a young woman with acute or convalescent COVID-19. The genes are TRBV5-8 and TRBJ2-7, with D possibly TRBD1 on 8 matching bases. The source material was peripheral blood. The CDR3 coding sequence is TGTGCCAGCACCCCGAAGATGCAGGGGGCCTACCCGGGGGGCTACGAGCAGTACTTC. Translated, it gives CASTPKMQGAYPGGYEQYF.